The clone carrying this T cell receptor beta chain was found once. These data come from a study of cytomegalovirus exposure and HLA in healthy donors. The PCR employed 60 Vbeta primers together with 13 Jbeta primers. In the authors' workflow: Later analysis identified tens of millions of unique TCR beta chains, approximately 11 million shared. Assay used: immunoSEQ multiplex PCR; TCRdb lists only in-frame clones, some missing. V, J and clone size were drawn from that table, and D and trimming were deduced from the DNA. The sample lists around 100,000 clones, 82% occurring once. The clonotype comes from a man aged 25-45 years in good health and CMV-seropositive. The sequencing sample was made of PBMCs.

As DNA, the CDR3 is TGTGCCAGCAGCTCGAGCGAGCACTACGAGCAGTACGTC. Translation gives CASSSSEHYEQYV. The chain links TRBV7-9 to TRBJ2-7; no reliable D call. The germline V gene has CDR1 SEHNR and CDR2 FQNEAQ (reference sequence). Trimming stripped 4 bases from V and 3 bases from J, with 10 bases between. The CDR3 is 13 residues long.